This TCR beta chain was identified in a study of blood T cell repertoires in COVID-19. Study summary: Whether acute or convalescent, the COVID-19 samples came from the United States, Italy and Spain. The analysed material was cDNA or gDNA that came from T cells, B-cell-depleted T cells, or PBMCs.

Per the study methods: Reference gene primer amplification in the assay estimated nucleated cell counts. This table comes from immunoSEQ multiplex PCR, and its TCRdb copy is limited to in-frame clones, with some not included. Clone size and V and J calls were adopted from that table, with D and trimming inferred from the DNA. The repertoire includes roughly 100,000 clones, 90% of them detected once, and 5% to 7% sits in the top ten. The CDR3 spans 16 residues. Trimming cost V 3 bases and J 2 bases; bases outside gene matches: 8. Germline V gene sequence: CDR1 MDHEN, CDR2 SYDVKM. The sequencing sample was made of peripheral blood. The chain combines TRBV28 with TRBJ2-3; 7 bases align to TRBD2. The sequence derives from a man in his late teens or twenties with COVID-19, enrolled during active disease. The CDR3 loop reads CASSFLERGYTDTQYF. The CDR3 DNA reads as TGTGCCAGCAGTTTTCTTGAGCGGGGCTACACAGATACGCAGTATTTT.